Reported below is one T cell receptor (beta chain). No antigen is known for it. These data belong to a study of cytomegalovirus exposure and HLA in healthy donors. PCR involved 60 Vbeta and 13 Jbeta primers. The data were produced by immunoSEQ multiplex PCR, yet TCRdb's version contains in-frame clones alone and is incomplete. Counted here are about 98,000 clones, around 80% occurring once; the ten biggest clones make up about 1.5%. Study-level results: It was reportedly the case that the classifier diagnosed cytomegalovirus status with high specificity and sensitivity. Later analysis revealed greater clonal expansion in HLA-associated TCR beta chains than in equally common others.

Germline V gene lookup returns CDR1 SGHRS and CDR2 YFSETQ. With 0 bases clipped from V and 4 bases from J, the junction kept 5 bases outside the gene matches. The CDR3 length is 17 residues. The source of this sequence is a man aged 35-49 years in good health and CMV-seronegative. This chain links TRBV5-1 with TRBJ2-2; TRBD2 matches at 11 bases. Material: PBMCs. CDR3 nucleotides: TGCGCCAGCAGCTTGGTAATAGCGGGGGGGCCCACCGGGGAGCTGTTTTTT. As protein: CASSLVIAGGPTGELFF. Drawing the rest from reference TRBV5-1 and TRBJ2-2, the complete variable domain is KAGVTQTPRYLIKTRGQQVTLSCSPISGHRSVSWYQQTPGQGLQFLFEYFSETQRNKGNFPGRFSGRQFSNSRSEMNVSTLELGDSALYLCASSLVIAGGPTGELFFGEGSRLTVL.